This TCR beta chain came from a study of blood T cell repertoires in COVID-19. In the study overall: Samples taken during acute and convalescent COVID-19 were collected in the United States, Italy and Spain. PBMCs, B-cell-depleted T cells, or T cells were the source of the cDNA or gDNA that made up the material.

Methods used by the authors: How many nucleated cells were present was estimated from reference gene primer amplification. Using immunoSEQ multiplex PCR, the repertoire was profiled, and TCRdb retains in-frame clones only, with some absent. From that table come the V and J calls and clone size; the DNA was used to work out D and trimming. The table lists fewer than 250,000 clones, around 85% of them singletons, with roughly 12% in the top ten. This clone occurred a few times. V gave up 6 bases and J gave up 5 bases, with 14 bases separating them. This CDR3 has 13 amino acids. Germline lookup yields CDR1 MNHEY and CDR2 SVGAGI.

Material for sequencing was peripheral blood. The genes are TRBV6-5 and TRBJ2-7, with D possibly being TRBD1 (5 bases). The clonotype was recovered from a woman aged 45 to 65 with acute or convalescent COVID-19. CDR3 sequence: CASSLGQGHEQYF. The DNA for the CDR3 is TGTGCCAGCAGCCTGGGCCAGGGCCACGAGCAGTACTTC.